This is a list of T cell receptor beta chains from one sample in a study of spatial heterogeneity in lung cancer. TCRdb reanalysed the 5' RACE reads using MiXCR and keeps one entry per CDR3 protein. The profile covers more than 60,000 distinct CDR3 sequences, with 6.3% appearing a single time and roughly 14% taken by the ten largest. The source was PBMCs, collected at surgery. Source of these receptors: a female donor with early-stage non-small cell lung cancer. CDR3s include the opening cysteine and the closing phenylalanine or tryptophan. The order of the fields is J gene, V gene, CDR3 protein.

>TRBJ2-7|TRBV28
CASSSGTAPGF
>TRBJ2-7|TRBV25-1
CASSDRGRAGYEQYF
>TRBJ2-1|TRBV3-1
CASSPTSGDYNEQFF
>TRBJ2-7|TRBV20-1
CSALRTEPYEQYF
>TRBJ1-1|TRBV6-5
CASSYSLGQQSPTEAFF
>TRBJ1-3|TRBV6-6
CASSRDRVAGNTIYF
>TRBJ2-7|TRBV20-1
CSARSTGAGVLAISYEQYF
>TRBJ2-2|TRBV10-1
CASSETARNTGELFF
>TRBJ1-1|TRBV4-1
CASSQETSYKAFF
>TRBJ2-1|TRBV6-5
CASSPDSGTGHNEQFF
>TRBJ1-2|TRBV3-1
CASSLDLYGYTF
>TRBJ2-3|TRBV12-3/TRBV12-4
CASSRGITGLKTDTQYF
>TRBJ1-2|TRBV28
CASRRLNPSYGYTF
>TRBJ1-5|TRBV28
CASRDRGVGNQPQHF
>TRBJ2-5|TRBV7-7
CASSNDRVETQYF
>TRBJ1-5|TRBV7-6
CASRRVGYGDNQPQHF
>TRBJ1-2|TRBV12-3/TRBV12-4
CASSTVNYGYTF
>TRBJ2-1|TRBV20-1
CSARGPPQEASGVPVTSSYNEQFF
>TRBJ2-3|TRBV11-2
CASSAPLAGGTTDTQYF
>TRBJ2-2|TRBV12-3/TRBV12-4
CASSLRDTPTGELFF
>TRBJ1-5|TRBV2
CASRERTGGNQPQHF
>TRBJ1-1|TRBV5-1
CASSLASRGDLTEAFF
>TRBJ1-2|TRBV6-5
CASSYSRRADGYTF
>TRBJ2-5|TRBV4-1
CASSQGTIPSVRPQYF